Listed below are T cell receptor beta chains from one sample, sequenced in a study of cytomegalovirus exposure and HLA in healthy donors. Clones were read by immunoSEQ multiplex PCR, and TCRdb kept only the in-frame ones, dropping some. The sample holds roughly 130,000 clones, about nine tenths seen once. The source material was PBMCs. The receptors come from a man aged 25 to 45 in good health and CMV-seronegative. Both conserved end residues are part of each CDR3. A D gene is named only where the DNA matches it firmly. Clone sizes are given selectively: once, few, many, or a class where the clone is expanded.

size	D	V	length	J	DNA	CDR3
once	TRBD1	TRBV11-2	15	TRBJ2-1	TGTGCCAGCCGGAGGGCGACAGGGGCTGGGGATGAGCAGTTCTTC	CASRRATGAGDEQFF
few	NA	TRBV6-5	14	TRBJ2-1	TGTGCCAGCACTGGCGGGGAGAGCTACAATGAGCAGTTCTTC	CASTGGESYNEQFF
NA	NA	TRBV6-1	13	TRBJ2-1	TGTGCCAGCAGTGGCGACCCGCGGGATGAGCAGTTCTTC	CASSGDPRDEQFF
NA	TRBD2	TRBV10-3	16	TRBJ2-7	TGTGCCATCAGTGAGTCGACTAGCGGGAGTGCCTACGAGCAGTACTTC	CAISESTSGSAYEQYF
NA	TRBD1	TRBV4-1	14	TRBJ1-5	TGCGCCAGCAGCCCACAGGGGAGCAATCAGCCCCAGCATTTT	CASSPQGSNQPQHF
once	NA	TRBV7-2	15	TRBJ1-2	TGTGCCAGCAGCTTAAGAAAGCCCCCCCTCTATGGCTACACCTTC	CASSLRKPPLYGYTF
NA	TRBD2	TRBV30	13	TRBJ2-7	TGTGCCGTCACCGGGACTAGCGGGAGCGAGCAGTACTTC	CAVTGTSGSEQYF
NA	NA	TRBV18	15	TRBJ1-4	TGTGCCAGCTCACCACGGGCACTTAACAATGAAAAACTGTTTTTT	CASSPRALNNEKLFF
NA	NA	TRBV19	13	TRBJ2-5	TGTGCCAGTAGTATAGGTAGCGGAGAGACCCAGTACTTC	CASSIGSGETQYF
NA	NA	TRBV6-5	15	TRBJ2-2	TGTGCCAGCAGCAGAAAGCGCGGGGTCACCGGGGAGCTGTTTTTT	CASSRKRGVTGELFF
NA	NA	TRBV5-6	17	TRBJ2-1	TGTGCCAGCAGCTTCCCTCTCGACGGGACTGAGTACAATGAGCAGTTCTTC	CASSFPLDGTEYNEQFF
NA	NA	TRBV29-1	11	TRBJ1-4	TGCAGCGTTGAGCAGGGCCAAAAACTGTTTTTT	CSVEQGQKLFF
NA	NA	TRBV7-3	15	TRBJ2-7	TGTGCCAGCAGTATACTGGCGGGAACGCTAAACGAGCAGTACTTC	CASSILAGTLNEQYF
NA	TRBD2	TRBV28	14	TRBJ2-1	TGTGCCAGCAGAAGCGGGACTGGAAATAATGAGCAGTTCTTC	CASRSGTGNNEQFF
NA	TRBD1	TRBV18	17	TRBJ1-1	TGTGCCAGCTCAGGGACAGGGGGCCACTTCATGAACACTGAAGCTTTCTTT	CASSGTGGHFMNTEAFF
NA	NA	TRBV19	18	TRBJ2-2	TGTGCCAGTAGTATTAATGCGAGGGGCCTACAGGGCACCGGGGAGCTGTTTTTT	CASSINARGLQGTGELFF
NA	NA	TRBV29-1	12	TRBJ1-2	TGCAGCGTTCAGGGGCTTAACTATGGCTACACCTTC	CSVQGLNYGYTF
once	NA	TRBV7-9	16	TRBJ1-4	TGTGCCAGCAGCTTAGCCCCCGGGATCAGACATGAAAAACTGTTTTTT	CASSLAPGIRHEKLFF
NA	NA	TRBV11-3	15	TRBJ2-2	TGTGCCAGCAGCTTAGGCGGGATTAACACCGGGGAGCTGTTTTTT	CASSLGGINTGELFF
NA	NA	TRBV21-1	13	TRBJ1-5	TGTGCCAGCAGGATTCGCTTTCGGCAGCCCCAGCATTTT	CASRIRFRQPQHF
NA	TRBD2	TRBV30	13	TRBJ2-7	TGTGCCTGGAGTTTACAGCGGGAGCGCGAGCAGTACTTC	CAWSLQREREQYF
NA	TRBD2	TRBV28	13	TRBJ2-1	TGTGCCAGCACGGATAGCGGGAGGTATGAGCAGTTCTTC	CASTDSGRYEQFF
NA	NA	TRBV5-1	16	TRBJ2-7	TGCGCCAGCAGCTTGGAACTTGGGACTGGCAGAAACGAGCAGTACTTC	CASSLELGTGRNEQYF
NA	TRBD1	TRBV18	15	TRBJ1-1	TGTGCCAGCTCACCAGCGGGACAGTTGAACACTGAAGCTTTCTTT	CASSPAGQLNTEAFF
once	NA	TRBV10-2	13	TRBJ1-2	TGCGCCAGCAGTGAGTCTAACTGGTATGGCTACACCTTC	CASSESNWYGYTF
NA	TRBD1	TRBV7-9	16	TRBJ2-2	TGTGCCAGCAGCCGGCCGGGACAGGGGGGGACCGGGGAGCTGTTTTTT	CASSRPGQGGTGELFF
NA	NA	TRBV6-5	14	TRBJ2-5	TGTGCCAGCAGATGGACAGTTAGGGCGGGGACCCAGTACTTC	CASRWTVRAGTQYF
many	TRBD1	TRBV7-9	14	TRBJ1-4	TGTGCCAGCAGCCCACAGGGGGCGCCTGAAAAACTGTTTTTT	CASSPQGAPEKLFF
NA	NA	TRBV7-3	15	TRBJ2-1	TGTGCCAGCAGCCCCACCGGGACTGTATACAATGAGCAGTTCTTC	CASSPTGTVYNEQFF
NA	NA	TRBV4-2	16	TRBJ2-3	TGTGCCAGCAGCCGCACTCGGGATCAGCGCACAGATACGCAGTATTTT	CASSRTRDQRTDTQYF
NA	NA	TRBV23-1	14	TRBJ2-7	TGCGCCGGATTCTTAAGGGGCCCCTCCTACGAGCAGTACTTC	CAGFLRGPSYEQYF
NA	NA	TRBV19	15	TRBJ1-5	TGTGCCAGTAGTTGGGGGCACTTTAGCAATCAGCCCCAGCATTTT	CASSWGHFSNQPQHF
few	NA	TRBV5-1	14	TRBJ1-3	TGCGCCAGCAGCTTGTCTAGTTCTGGAAACACCATATATTTT	CASSLSSSGNTIYF
NA	NA	TRBV14	14	TRBJ2-5	TGTGCCAGCAGCCAAGATAACTATCGAGAGACCCAGTACTTC	CASSQDNYRETQYF
NA	NA	TRBV10-3	14	TRBJ1-2	TGTGCCATCAGTGACCTCGAGAGTTTTGGTGGCTACACCTTC	CAISDLESFGGYTF
NA	TRBD2	TRBV7-9	13	TRBJ2-7	TGTGCCAGCAGCTTCGGGGGGTCCTACGAGCAGTACTTC	CASSFGGSYEQYF
NA	TRBD1	TRBV12-5	15	TRBJ2-2	TGTGCTAGTGGTCCGGGACAGGGGTTCACCGGGGAGCTGTTTTTT	CASGPGQGFTGELFF
NA	TRBD1	TRBV29-1	15	TRBJ2-5	TGCAGCGTTGAAGATACAGGGGCCGGGTCGGAGACCCAGTACTTC	CSVEDTGAGSETQYF
NA	NA	TRBV10-1	13	TRBJ1-2	TGCGCCAGCAGTGAAGTAGGAGCGGGGGGCTACACCTTC	CASSEVGAGGYTF
NA	NA	TRBV2	13	TRBJ1-1	TGTGCCGGAAACGGACACCCCAACACTGAAGCTTTCTTT	CAGNGHPNTEAFF
once	NA	TRBV4-3	15	TRBJ1-2	TGCGCCAGCAGCCCACCTGGAGGGGTCGACTATGGCTACACCTTC	CASSPPGGVDYGYTF
NA	NA	TRBV6-6	15	TRBJ2-7	TGTGCCAGCAGCCACCGAGGAGGGAGCTCCTACGAGCAGTACTTC	CASSHRGGSSYEQYF
NA	TRBD2	TRBV9	15	TRBJ2-3	TGTGCCAGCAGCCTAGGACTAGCGGTCACAGATACGCAGTATTTT	CASSLGLAVTDTQYF
NA	TRBD1	TRBV5-1	16	TRBJ1-2	TGCGCCAGCAGACGCCAGCTGACAGGGTTTGACTATGGCTACACCTTC	CASRRQLTGFDYGYTF
NA	NA	TRBV7-9	19	TRBJ1-2	TGTGCCAGCAGCTCACAATGGACAGCCCGGACTGAAGGTGGGCAGGGCTACACCTTC	CASSSQWTARTEGGQGYTF
once	NA	TRBV29-1	14	TRBJ2-3	TGCAGCGTTGGTAGCGAATCTAGCACAGATACGCAGTATTTT	CSVGSESSTDTQYF
NA	TRBD1	TRBV30	12	TRBJ2-7	TGTGCCTGGAGGCAGGGGGCAGAAGAGCAGTACTTC	CAWRQGAEEQYF
NA	NA	TRBV7-2	12	TRBJ1-2	TGTGCCAGCAGCTCGGGGGGGTCCGGCTACACCTTC	CASSSGGSGYTF
NA	TRBD1	TRBV15	17	TRBJ2-2	TGTGCCACCACCCCCTTCCGGGACAGGCCATACACCGGGGAGCTGTTTTTT	CATTPFRDRPYTGELFF
NA	TRBD2	TRBV27	16	TRBJ2-1	TGTGCCAGCAGTTCTAAAACCGGGACTAGCGGCAATGAGCAGTTCTTC	CASSSKTGTSGNEQFF
NA	NA	TRBV5-1	15	TRBJ2-3	TGCGCCAGCAGCTCCGGGGACATAGGCACAGATACGCAGTATTTT	CASSSGDIGTDTQYF
NA	NA	TRBV18	14	TRBJ1-1	TGTGCCAGCTCACCTCCAGGGGATCCAACTGAAGCTTTCTTT	CASSPPGDPTEAFF
NA	TRBD2	TRBV6-5	13	TRBJ2-7	TGTGCCAGCACCGCGGGGGGGGCCTACGAGCAGTACTTC	CASTAGGAYEQYF
once	TRBD2	TRBV7-6	15	TRBJ2-3	TGTGCCAGCAGCTTACTAGCGGGGAGCACAGATACGCAGTATTTT	CASSLLAGSTDTQYF
NA	TRBD2	TRBV7-3	15	TRBJ2-3	TGTGCCAGCAGCTTGACTAGCGGGAGCACAGATACGCAGTATTTT	CASSLTSGSTDTQYF
NA	NA	TRBV19	12	TRBJ1-4	TGTGCCAGTAGTTCCCGCGGGGAAAAACTGTTTTTT	CASSSRGEKLFF
NA	TRBD2	TRBV5-1	15	TRBJ2-2	TGCGCCAGCAGGCCCAGCGGGGAGGGCACCGGGGAGCTGTTTTTT	CASRPSGEGTGELFF
NA	TRBD1	TRBV6-5	14	TRBJ2-7	TGTGCCAGCAGTCAAGGACAGGGGACCTACGAGCAGTACTTC	CASSQGQGTYEQYF